This T cell receptor (beta chain) was sequenced during a study of tumor-infiltrating lymphocytes in oesophageal squamous cell carcinoma. Germline V CDR1 and CDR2: SGHTA, FQGNSA. The CDR3 runs 16 residues. V lost 2 bases and J 4 bases, leaving 17 bases between the germline ends. A single record per CDR3 protein comes from TCRdb applying MiXCR to the PCR reads. The repertoire holds 10,000 or so distinct CDR3 sequences, with 60% to 70% as singletons. Material: esophageal tumor tissue. The clonotype was recovered from a female donor with esophageal squamous cell carcinoma. The chain recombines TRBV7-2 with TRBJ1-2; D is perhaps TRBD1 (5 bases). The CDR3 sequence: CASSLFLSRDLYGYTF. Here the CDR3 DNA reads TGTGCCAGCAGCTTATTCCTCAGCAGGGACCTCTATGGCTACACCTTC.